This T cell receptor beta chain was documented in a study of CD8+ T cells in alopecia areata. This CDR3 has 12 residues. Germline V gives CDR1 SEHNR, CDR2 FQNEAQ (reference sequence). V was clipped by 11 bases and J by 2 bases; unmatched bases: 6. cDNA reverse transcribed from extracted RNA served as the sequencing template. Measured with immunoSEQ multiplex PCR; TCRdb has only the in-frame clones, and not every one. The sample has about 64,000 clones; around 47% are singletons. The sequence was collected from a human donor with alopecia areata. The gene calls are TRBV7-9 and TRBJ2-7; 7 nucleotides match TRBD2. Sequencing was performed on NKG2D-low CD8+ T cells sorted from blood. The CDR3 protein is CAGAGEAYEQYF. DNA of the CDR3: TGTGCCGGGGCGGGGGAAGCCTACGAGCAGTACTTC.